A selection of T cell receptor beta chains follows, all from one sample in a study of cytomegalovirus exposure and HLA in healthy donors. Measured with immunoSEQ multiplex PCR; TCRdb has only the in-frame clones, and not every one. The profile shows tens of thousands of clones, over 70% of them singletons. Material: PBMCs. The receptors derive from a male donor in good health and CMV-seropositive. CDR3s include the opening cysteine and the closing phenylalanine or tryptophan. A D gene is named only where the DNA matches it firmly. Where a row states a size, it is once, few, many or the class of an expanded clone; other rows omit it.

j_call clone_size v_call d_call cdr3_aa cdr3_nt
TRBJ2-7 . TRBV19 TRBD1 CASSIFPQGPYEQYF TGTGCCAGTAGTATCTTCCCACAGGGGCCCTACGAGCAGTACTTC
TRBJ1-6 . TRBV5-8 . CASIRGHSPLHF TGTGCCAGCATCCGTGGGCATTCACCCCTCCACTTT
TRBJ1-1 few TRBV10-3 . CAISPSSSLTEAFF TGTGCCATCAGCCCCTCGAGTTCGCTTACTGAAGCTTTCTTT
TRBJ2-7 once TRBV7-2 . CASSLVSGPDYEQYF TGTGCCAGCAGCTTAGTCAGCGGGCCAGACTACGAGCAGTACTTC
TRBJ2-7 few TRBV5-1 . CASSFVYSYYEQYF TGCGCCAGCAGCTTCGTTTATTCTTACTACGAGCAGTACTTC
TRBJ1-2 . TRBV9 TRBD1 CASSFGQGAEAYGYTF TGTGCCAGCAGCTTCGGACAGGGGGCGGAGGCCTATGGCTACACCTTC
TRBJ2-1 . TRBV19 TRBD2 CASSIGSSGGGRREQFF TGTGCCAGTAGTATTGGGTCTTCGGGAGGGGGGAGGAGAGAGCAGTTCTTC
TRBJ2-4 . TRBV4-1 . CASSQPIRGMDIQYF TGCGCCAGCAGCCAGCCTATCAGAGGCATGGACATTCAGTACTTC
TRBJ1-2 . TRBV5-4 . CASSYGTGQGYTF TGTGCCAGCAGCTATGGGACTGGGCAGGGCTACACCTTC
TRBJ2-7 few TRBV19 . CASSSRGYEQYF TGTGCCAGTAGCTCCAGGGGCTACGAGCAGTACTTC
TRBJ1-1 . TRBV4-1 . CASSQEEYEAFF TGCGCCAGCAGCCAAGAAGAGTATGAAGCTTTCTTT
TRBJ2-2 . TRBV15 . CATSSLQGNTGELFF TGTGCCACCAGCAGCCTACAGGGAAACACCGGGGAGCTGTTTTTT
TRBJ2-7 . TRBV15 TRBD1 CATSRLRTGGLGDYEQYF TGTGCCACCAGCAGACTTCGGACAGGGGGACTGGGCGACTACGAGCAGTACTTC
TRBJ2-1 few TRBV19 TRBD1 CASSTPGQGIENEQFF TGTGCCAGTAGTACACCGGGACAGGGGATCGAGAATGAGCAGTTCTTC
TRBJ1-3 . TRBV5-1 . CASSLGRDIGNTIYF TGCGCCAGCAGCTTGGGCCGGGACATTGGAAACACCATATATTTT
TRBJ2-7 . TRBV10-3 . CAITDSGSGTYEQYF TGTGCCATCACCGACTCAGGAAGCGGTACCTACGAGCAGTACTTC
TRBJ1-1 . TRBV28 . CASSLRGAIRTEAFF TGTGCCAGCAGTTTACGGGGGGCTATTCGCACTGAAGCTTTCTTT
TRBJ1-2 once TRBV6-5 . CASSYGLKANYGYTF TGTGCCAGCAGTTACGGACTGAAAGCTAACTATGGCTACACCTTC
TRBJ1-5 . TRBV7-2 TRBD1 CASSLTGTAYQPQHF TGTGCCAGCAGCTTAACCGGGACAGCTTATCAGCCCCAGCATTTT
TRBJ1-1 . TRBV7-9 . CASSPRTAAEAFF TGTGCCAGCAGCCCCCGGACAGCCGCTGAAGCTTTCTTT
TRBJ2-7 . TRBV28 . CASSRYEQYF TGTGCCAGCAGTCGGTACGAGCAGTACTTC
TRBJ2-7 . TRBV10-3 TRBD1 CAISLDRGVCEQYF TGTGCCATCAGCTTAGACAGGGGTGTATGCGAGCAGTACTTC
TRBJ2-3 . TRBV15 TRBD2 CATSRDSGGADTQYF TGTGCCACCAGCAGAGATAGCGGGGGGGCAGATACGCAGTATTTT
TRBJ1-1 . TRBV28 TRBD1 CASSPGQGNTEAFF TGTGCCAGCAGCCCGGGACAGGGGAACACTGAAGCTTTCTTT
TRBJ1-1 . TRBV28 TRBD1 CASSTPTGMNTEAFF TGTGCCAGCAGTACCCCGACAGGGATGAACACTGAAGCTTTCTTT
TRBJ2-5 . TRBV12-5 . CASGTSGGSETQYF TGTGCTAGTGGTACTTCTGGGGGCTCGGAGACCCAGTACTTC
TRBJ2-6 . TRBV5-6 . CASSFERTLRANVLTF TGTGCCAGCAGCTTTGAGCGGACTCTGAGGGCCAACGTCCTGACTTTC
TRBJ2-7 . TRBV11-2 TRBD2 CASSFPRGGHEQYF TGTGCCAGCAGCTTTCCGCGGGGGGGCCACGAGCAGTACTTC